This entry lists 28 T cell receptor beta chains sequenced from one sample in a study of fetal regulatory T cell absence and autoimmunity. Method: immunoSEQ multiplex PCR; TCRdb's copy keeps in-frame clones and lacks some. The top ten hold 2% of the sample, which has about 95,000 clones, 72% seen once. Sequenced material: pancreas tissue. These TCRs come from a male donor with IPEX syndrome.

The rearrangement uses TRBV13 and TRBJ2-3; TRBD2 matches at 9 bases. There are 19 residues in the CDR3. Germline V gene data show CDR1 as PRHDT and CDR2 as FYEKMQ (reference sequence). V dropped 2 bases and J dropped 1; count of bases not matched to a gene: 13. The CDR3 nucleotides read TGTGCCAGCAGCTTAACGGCCAAAGGGGCGGGAGGGTGCACAGATACGCAGTATTTT. This encodes CASSLTAKGAGGCTDTQYF.

V and J are TRBV13 and TRBJ2-2, with 7 bases aligning to TRBD2. The CDR3 consists of 15 residues. J was trimmed by 5 bases and V by 5 bases; bases with no gene match: 8. The V gene's germline CDR1 is PRHDT and CDR2 FYEKMQ (reference sequence). The CDR3 coding sequence is TGTGCCAGCAGCGGGCGGACTAGTCCGACCGGGGAGCTGTTTTTT. Translating gives CASSGRTSPTGELFF.

The CDR3 spells CASSQEEGNSPLHF. CDR3 coding DNA: TGCGCCAGCAGCCAAGAGGAGGGGAATTCACCCCTCCACTTT. The J gene is TRBJ1-6, the V gene TRBV4-3, with D maybe TRBD1 (5 bases). Trimming stripped 0 bases from V and 7 bases from J, with 7 bases between. CDR3 length: 14 residues. The germline gives CDR1 LGHNA, CDR2 YSLEER.

This chain uses TRBV6-4 with TRBJ2-1; 7 bases line up with TRBD2. The germline V gene has CDR1 MRHNA and CDR2 SNTAGT. The ends lost 1 base at V and 6 bases at J; junction bases unmatched: 3. This CDR3 contains 14 residues. This CDR3 is CASSDLTSPNEQFF. The CDR3 DNA sequence: TGTGCCAGCAGTGACTTGACTAGCCCCAATGAGCAGTTCTTC.

The rearrangement uses TRBV12-5 and TRBJ2-2; D gene uncertain. There are 15 residues in the CDR3. From germline, CDR1 is LGHNT and CDR2 FRNRAP. V gave up 1 base and J gave up 3 bases, with 9 bases separating them. The CDR3 region has the DNA TGTGCTAGTGGTTTGGGGGTGTATTACACCGGGGAGCTGTTTTTT. Amino acid sequence: CASGLGVYYTGELFF.

The V call is TRBV5-6, the J call TRBJ1-1; D gene unclear. V was clipped by 4 bases and J by 3 bases, with 10 bases between them. In germline, CDR1 is SGHDT, CDR2 YYEEEE. This CDR3 comprises 13 residues. CDR3 sequence: CASSPPSDTEAFF. The CDR3, as DNA: TGTGCCAGCAGCCCACCCTCCGACACTGAAGCTTTCTTT.

The V gene is TRBV5-4, the J gene TRBJ2-1, with 8 bases identical to TRBD2. CDR3 length equals 19 residues. CDR1 is SGHNT, CDR2 YYREEE, per germline (reference sequence). V was clipped by 0 bases and J by 6 bases; unmatched bases: 17. The CDR3 bases are TGTGCCAGCAGCTTGGAACGGCTCCGGGGGGGCATAAAAATCAATGAGCAGTTCTTC. Its translation is CASSLERLRGGIKINEQFF.

The table lists this clone with a count of one. V is TRBV7-2 and J is TRBJ1-1; D is undetermined. The germline V and J ends were trimmed by 5 bases and 3 bases, with 10 bases remaining between them. The CDR3 spans 13 residues. CDR1 and CDR2 from the germline V gene are SGHTA and FQGNSA. DNA for the CDR3: TGTGCCAGCAGCATAATCTCCGACACTGAAGCTTTCTTT. This translates into CASSIISDTEAFF.

V is TRBV10-3 and J is TRBJ1-2; D remains unclear. CDR3 length: 13 residues. V lost 2 bases and J lost 2, with 6 bases in between. CDR1 is ENHRY and CDR2 is SYGVKD in the germline V gene. The CDR3 loop reads CAISEPSNYGYTF. CDR3 sequence (DNA): TGTGCCATCAGTGAGCCCTCCAACTATGGCTACACCTTC.

The genes are TRBV11-2 and TRBJ2-7; possibly TRBD2 for D (6 bases). This CDR3 spans 16 amino acids. Trimming took 0 bases from V and 4 from J, leaving 16 bases between them. The germline CDR1 and CDR2 sequences are SGHAT and FQNNGV. For the CDR3, the DNA is TGTGCCAGCAGCTTAGATCTAATCGGGGGTACATACGAGCAGTACTTC. Translation: CASSLDLIGGTYEQYF.

This clone was detected only a few times. The rearrangement links TRBV19 to TRBJ1-6; possible D gene TRBD1, 5 bases. Germline values: CDR1 LNHDA, CDR2 SQIVND (reference sequence). The CDR3 consists of 13 residues. Trimming shortened V by 4 bases and J by 7 bases, and 8 bases separated the two germline ends. Here the CDR3 reads CASSKGLNSPLHF. The CDR3 coding sequence is TGTGCCAGTAGTAAGGGGCTAAATTCACCCCTCCACTTT.

J is TRBJ1-4 and V is TRBV6-6; no definite D call. Germline CDR1 reads MNHNY; CDR2 reads SVGAGI (reference sequence). The CDR3 length is 15 residues. V shed 2 bases and J shed 2 bases, with 9 bases lying between them. Here the CDR3 reads CASSYGEGTNEKLFF. The CDR3 DNA is TGTGCCAGCAGTTACGGAGAGGGCACTAATGAAAAACTGTTTTTT.

CDR3 in DNA: TGTGCCAGTAGTATCAGGGAGGGGGAGCTGTTTTTT. Its protein is CASSIREGELFF. V and J are TRBV19 and TRBJ2-2, with D perhaps given as TRBD1 or TRBD2 (5 bases each). V was pared by 3 bases and J by 8 bases, with 7 bases between. Germline CDR1 LNHDA, CDR2 SQIVND (reference sequence). The length of the CDR3 is 12 residues.

In its sample, this clone was seen once. The rearrangement links TRBV11-2 to TRBJ1-2; a weak D match, TRBD1 (6 bases). Germline V lookup: CDR1 SGHAT, CDR2 FQNNGV. Trimming shortened V by 1 base and J by 4 bases, and 13 bases separated the two germline ends. The CDR3 totals 15 residues. The chain's CDR3 is CASSLGQGPSYGYTF. As DNA, the CDR3 is TGTGCCAGCAGCTTAGGGCAGGGGCCAAGCTATGGCTACACCTTC.

This clone turned up a few times. The chain carries TRBV4-1 and TRBJ2-7; no definite D call. V was cut by 5 bases and J by 0 bases, with 8 bases left in between. Germline CDR1 reads MGHRA; CDR2 reads YSYEKL. The CDR3 extends over 13 amino acids. The CDR3 DNA reads as TGCGCCAGCAGCAGGGAATTCTCCTACGAGCAGTACTTC. It encodes CASSREFSYEQYF.

The gene calls are TRBV9 and TRBJ2-3; 14 bases align to TRBD2. V lost 0 bases, J lost 5 bases, and 2 bases stayed unmatched. The CDR3 loop spans 16 amino acids. Germline assignment: CDR1 SGDLS and CDR2 YYNGEE. For the CDR3, the DNA is TGTGCCAGCAGCGTAGGACTAGCGGGGGGGCAAGATACGCAGTATTTT. As protein: CASSVGLAGGQDTQYF.

The chain has TRBV6-6 and TRBJ2-5; D not certain. Germline CDR1 MNHNY, CDR2 SVGAGI (reference sequence). The CDR3 length is 11 residues. With 4 bases removed from V and 5 bases from J, the gap between germline ends came to 5 bases. CDR3 in amino acids: CASSWRETQYF. CDR3 in DNA: TGTGCCAGCAGTTGGCGGGAGACCCAGTACTTC.

This chain uses TRBV10-2 with TRBJ1-2; 8 nucleotides line up with TRBD1. The CDR3 extends over 13 amino acids. Looked up from germline, CDR1 is WSHSY and CDR2 is SAAADI. V shed 8 bases and J 8 bases; nucleotides not matched to a gene: 10. CDR3 in amino acids: CASPTQGAKGYTF. Written as DNA, the CDR3 is TGCGCCAGCCCGACGCAGGGGGCAAAAGGCTACACCTTC.

This rearrangement joins TRBV4-1 to TRBJ2-1; D gene unclear. V dropped 4 bases and J dropped 6 bases, with 16 bases sitting between them. CDR1 is MGHRA and CDR2 is YSYEKL in the germline V gene. This CDR3 spans 15 amino acids. CDR3 sequence reads: CASSRGPHDGNEQFF. CDR3 DNA sequence: TGCGCCAGCAGCCGCGGACCCCATGACGGCAATGAGCAGTTCTTC.

V usage is TRBV10-3 and J usage is TRBJ2-7; 7 bases agree with TRBD1. There are 16 residues in the CDR3. Germline values: CDR1 ENHRY, CDR2 SYGVKD. V lost 3 bases, J lost 2 bases, and 10 bases stayed unmatched. Written as DNA, the CDR3 is TGTGCCATCAGTGATCTCCCGGGACAGCATCCCTACGAGCAGTACTTC. It specifies CAISDLPGQHPYEQYF.

The rearrangement joins TRBV5-4 to TRBJ2-7; 8 bases are shared with TRBD2. Per germline, CDR1 SGHNT and CDR2 YYREEE (reference sequence). After removal of 3 bases from V and 2 bases from J, the junction contained 4 bases not matched to a gene. This CDR3 is 14 amino acids long. CDR3 bases: TGTGCCAGCAGCTCTAGACTAGCGACCTACGAGCAGTACTTC. This translates into CASSSRLATYEQYF.

J is TRBJ2-7 and V is TRBV13; D is unresolved. This CDR3 contains 14 residues. CDR1 is PRHDT and CDR2 is FYEKMQ in the germline V gene (reference sequence). Trimming removed 0 bases at V and 2 bases at J, with 8 bases between. Here the CDR3 DNA reads TGTGCCAGCAGCTTAGGACCCGTTACCTACGAGCAGTACTTC. Translation gives CASSLGPVTYEQYF.

The chain employs TRBV5-1 and TRBJ2-2, with D perhaps matching TRBD2 (5 bases). V lost 4 bases to trimming and J lost 7 bases, with 14 bases between them. Looked up from germline, CDR1 is SGHRS and CDR2 is YFSETQ. CDR3 length: 14 residues. CDR3 loop: CASSPGRPNGELFF. CDR3 in DNA: TGCGCCAGCAGCCCGGGAAGGCCCAACGGGGAGCTGTTTTTT.

This clone was seen only once. The chain has TRBV5-4 and TRBJ2-7; a weak D match, TRBD2 (6 bases). The germline CDR1 and CDR2 sequences are SGHNT and YYREEE (reference sequence). This CDR3 contains 15 residues. V was clipped by 0 bases and J by 3 bases, with 13 bases between them. In DNA form, the CDR3 reads TGTGCCAGCAGCTTGGAGCGGGCGAGGGGCTACGAGCAGTACTTC. It translates to CASSLERARGYEQYF.

J is TRBJ2-1 and V is TRBV5-4; D gene ambiguous. Trimming stripped 1 base from V and 5 bases from J, with 13 bases between. The length of the CDR3 is 15 residues. Per germline, CDR1 SGHNT and CDR2 YYREEE (reference sequence). Here the CDR3 reads CASSLWASDHNEQFF. The CDR3 region has the DNA TGTGCCAGCAGCTTGTGGGCCAGCGATCACAATGAGCAGTTCTTC.

This chain joins TRBV11-2 and TRBJ2-5; no firm D call. Trimming removed 5 bases at V and 4 bases at J, with 11 bases between. There are 13 residues in the CDR3. Looked up from germline, CDR1 is SGHAT and CDR2 is FQNNGV. The CDR3 DNA reads TGTGCCAGCAGCATAGGGCGCCGAGAGACCCAGTACTTC. This encodes CASSIGRRETQYF.

The chain has TRBV18 and TRBJ2-3; 14 bases are shared with TRBD2. Germline CDR1 reads KGHSH; CDR2 reads LQKENI. Germline trimming cut 8 bases from V and 0 bases from J; bases unmatched to any gene: 10. CDR3 length equals 18 residues. The DNA for the CDR3 is TGTGCCAGCCCCGAGACTAGCGGGGGGGCGACTAGCACAGATACGCAGTATTTT. This translates into CASPETSGGATSTDTQYF.

This clone appeared a few times. This chain joins TRBV11-2 and TRBJ1-2; TRBD1 might be the D (5 bases). CDR1 is SGHAT, CDR2 FQNNGV, per germline. The CDR3 is 12 amino acids. V was pared by 0 bases and J by 9 bases, with 8 bases between. Here the CDR3 DNA reads TGTGCCAGCAGCTTAGACGGGGGAAGCTACACCTTC. Amino acids: CASSLDGGSYTF.